These 19 T cell receptor beta chains came from one sample sequenced in a study of blood T cell repertoires in COVID-19. Sequencing used immunoSEQ multiplex PCR; TCRdb keeps in-frame clones, though not all of them. The sample lists 250,000 to 400,000 clones, about 90% occurring once. Sequenced input: peripheral blood. The receptors here all came from a woman aged 30 to 39 with COVID-19, enrolled during active disease.

This chain joins TRBV7-2 and TRBJ2-1, with a weak D call TRBD1 (6 bases). V lost 5 bases to trimming and J lost 6 bases, with 11 bases between them. The germline gives CDR1 SGHTA, CDR2 FQGNSA. CDR3 length: 13 residues. The DNA of the CDR3 is TGTGCCAGCAGCGCCGGACAGATCAATGAGCAGTTCTTC. It specifies CASSAGQINEQFF.

A single count supports this clone. The chain couples TRBV15 to TRBJ2-5; 7 nucleotides align to TRBD1. The CDR3 length is 15 residues. The V gene's germline CDR1 is LNHNV and CDR2 YYDKDF (reference sequence). Trimming at V came to 4 bases and at J to 1 base, leaving 6 bases not matched to a gene. The CDR3 sequence is CATSIYRGPQETQYF. DNA for the CDR3: TGTGCCACCAGCATATACAGGGGTCCCCAAGAGACCCAGTACTTC. Using reference TRBV15 and TRBJ2-5 for the parts outside the CDR3, the full variable domain is DAMVIQNPRYQVTQFGKPVTLSCSQTLNHNVMYWYQQKSSQAPKLLFHYYDKDFNNEADTPDNFQSRRPNTSFCFLDIRSPGLGDTAMYLCATSIYRGPQETQYFGPGTRLLVL.

The genes are TRBV3-1 (or the pseudogene TRBV3-2) and TRBJ1-4, with D maybe TRBD1 (6 bases). CDR1 and CDR2 (germline): LGHDT, YNNKEL (reference sequence). V shed 4 bases and J shed 5 bases, with 11 bases lying between them. CDR3 length equals 14 residues. CDR3 protein: CASSRTQGNEKLFF. CDR3 bases: TGTGCCAGCAGCCGTACTCAGGGGAATGAAAAACTGTTTTTT.

This chain joins TRBV3-1 (or the pseudogene TRBV3-2) and TRBJ1-2; 8 positions match TRBD1. The length of the CDR3 is 15 residues. The V and J ends lost 2 bases and 6 bases, in that order; junction bases with no gene match: 8. Germline V gene sequence: CDR1 LGHDT, CDR2 YNNKEL (reference sequence). The DNA for the CDR3 is TGTGCCAGCAGCCAACCCAGCCCAGGGGGCGATGGCTACACCTTC. Translated, it gives CASSQPSPGGDGYTF.

The chain couples TRBV7-8 to TRBJ2-5, with 7 bases aligning to TRBD2. The trim removed 6 bases at V and 0 bases at J, leaving 7 bases unmatched. Germline values: CDR1 SGHVS, CDR2 FQNEAQ. This CDR3 region has 15 residues. The CDR3 region has the DNA TGTGCCAGCAGGGCCGGGAGGACGTACCAAGAGACCCAGTACTTC. Translated, it gives CASRAGRTYQETQYF.

The chain uses TRBV19 and TRBJ2-7; 11 nucleotides line up with TRBD2. This CDR3 contains 16 residues. The V and J ends lost 4 bases and 5 bases, in that order; junction bases with no gene match: 10. The germline V gene has CDR1 LNHDA and CDR2 SQIVND (reference sequence). CDR3 DNA sequence: TGTGCCAGTAGTACACCATTTAGCGGGAGGGCCGACGAGCAGTACTTC. Translation gives CASSTPFSGRADEQYF.

V is TRBV19 and J is TRBJ1-1; 10 bases line up with TRBD1. Germline CDR1 reads LNHDA; CDR2 reads SQIVND (reference sequence). The CDR3 sequence is 14 residues long. The J segment lost 2 bases and the V segment lost 7 bases, leaving 4 bases of the junction unmatched. The DNA for the CDR3 is TGTGCCAGTAATCGACAGGGGGCAAACACTGAAGCTTTCTTT. It yields the protein CASNRQGANTEAFF.

The chain is built from TRBV2 and TRBJ1-1; D unresolved. The V end lost 9 bases, the J end lost 1 base, and 12 bases lay between the germline ends. The CDR3 extends over 13 amino acids. Germline V gene data show CDR1 as SNHLY and CDR2 as FYNNEI. CDR3 sequence: CARQRGPNTEAFF. As DNA, the CDR3 is TGTGCCAGGCAACGAGGGCCGAACACTGAAGCTTTCTTT.

The V call is TRBV5-1, the J call TRBJ1-3; D might be TRBD1 (5 bases). The V and J ends lost 6 bases and 2 bases respectively, with 15 bases between them. The germline V gene has CDR1 SGHRS and CDR2 YFSETQ. This CDR3 is built from 15 residues. CDR3 loop: CASNTGEPAGNTIYF. Written as DNA, the CDR3 is TGCGCCAGCAATACGGGGGAACCGGCTGGAAACACCATATATTTT.

V and J are TRBV28 and TRBJ1-5; 8 nucleotides match TRBD1. This CDR3 spans 14 amino acids. Germline CDR1 and CDR2: MDHEN and SYDVKM. Trimming removed 6 bases from V and 5 bases from J; junction bases left unmatched: 6. This CDR3 is CASSLDRVDQPQHF. As DNA, the CDR3 is TGTGCCAGCAGCCTGGACAGGGTAGATCAGCCCCAGCATTTT.

The gene calls are TRBV28 and TRBJ2-1; a possible D gene is TRBD1 (6 bases). V gave up 4 bases and J gave up 2 bases, with 15 bases separating them. The length of the CDR3 is 16 residues. CDR1 is MDHEN, CDR2 SYDVKM, per germline. The CDR3 reads CASSWPLGTTYNEQFF. CDR3 DNA sequence: TGTGCCAGCAGTTGGCCCCTGGGGACAACCTACAATGAGCAGTTCTTC.

This clone occurred once. The chain carries TRBV12-3 or TRBV12-4 and TRBJ2-7; TRBD1 might be the D (6 bases). This CDR3 spans 13 amino acids. Trimming shortened V by 6 bases and J by 5 bases, and 14 bases separated the two germline ends. This CDR3 is CASSTLQGHEQYF. The CDR3 DNA reads TGTGCCAGCAGCACTTTACAGGGACACGAGCAGTACTTC.

The rearrangement uses TRBV7-9 and TRBJ1-2, with TRBD1 identical over 8 bases. The CDR3 loop spans 16 amino acids. The germline V gene has CDR1 SEHNR and CDR2 FQNEAQ (reference sequence). V lost 5 bases and J lost 2; bases outside the gene matches: 10. CDR3 DNA sequence: TGTGCCAGCAGCACCACGACAGGGGTTCAGAACTATGGCTACACCTTC. As protein: CASSTTTGVQNYGYTF.

A single count supports this clone. The DNA of the CDR3 is TGTGCCAGCACTCGAGGGACAGACACTGAAGCTTTCTTT. The encoded protein is CASTRGTDTEAFF. This rearrangement joins TRBV6-5 to TRBJ1-1, with 7 bases fitting TRBD1. Trimming removed 7 bases from V and 3 bases from J; junction bases left unmatched: 5. Per the germline V gene, CDR1 is MNHEY and CDR2 is SVGAGI. The CDR3 spans 13 residues.

The chain joins TRBV2 to TRBJ1-4, with 9 bases aligning to TRBD1. This CDR3 spans 17 amino acids. With 4 bases clipped from V and 3 bases from J, the junction kept 9 bases outside the gene matches. Germline V lookup: CDR1 SNHLY, CDR2 FYNNEI. CDR3 DNA: TGTGCCAGCAGTGCCACGGGACAGGGCGCTTCTAATGAAAAACTGTTTTTT. Protein product: CASSATGQGASNEKLFF.

The chain carries TRBV7-9 and TRBJ2-7; TRBD2 is a possible D gene (6 bases). Germline V gene lookup returns CDR1 SEHNR and CDR2 FQNEAQ (reference sequence). V dropped 3 bases and J dropped 6 bases, with 12 bases sitting between them. This CDR3 spans 13 amino acids. The CDR3 bases are TGTGCCAGCAGCTTTGTGGGGGGTGGCGAGCAGTACTTC. Amino acid sequence: CASSFVGGGEQYF.

V usage is TRBV7-2 and J usage is TRBJ1-1; D is undetermined. V was cut by 3 bases and J by 7 bases, with 9 bases left in between. The germline CDR1 and CDR2 sequences are SGHTA and FQGNSA. The CDR3 has 12 amino acids. In DNA, the CDR3 is TGTGCCAGCAGCTTCGGGGTTTTTGAAGCTTTCTTT. Translation gives CASSFGVFEAFF.

The chain carries TRBV11-2 and TRBJ1-2, with a weak D call TRBD1 (5 bases). The CDR3 contains 17 residues. V was trimmed by 1 base and J by 6 bases, leaving 21 bases between them. Germline CDR1 SGHAT, CDR2 FQNNGV. CDR3 DNA sequence: TGTGCCAGCAGCTTAGTGGGTAGTTCCAACCGGGGGGATGGCTACACCTTC. It encodes CASSLVGSSNRGDGYTF.

The V and J genes are TRBV18 and TRBJ1-1; a possible D gene is TRBD1 (6 bases). Germline V gives CDR1 KGHSH, CDR2 LQKENI. V lost 2 bases to trimming and J lost 1 base, with 14 bases between them. The length of the CDR3 is 16 residues. CDR3 amino acids: CASSPTGPGENTEAFF. The CDR3 coding sequence is TGTGCCAGCTCACCAACGGGGCCAGGGGAGAACACTGAAGCTTTCTTT.